This note documents a single TCR beta chain sequence. These data are taken from a study of T cells in localized non-small cell lung cancer. Measured with immunoSEQ multiplex PCR; TCRdb has only the in-frame clones, and not every one. Of approximately 13,000 clones listed, 70% to 90% are singletons. Per germline, CDR1 MNHEY and CDR2 SMNVEV (reference sequence). The CDR3 sequence is 13 residues long. The V end lost 1 base, the J end lost 5 bases, and 8 bases lay between the germline ends. The sequence was collected from a male donor aged 60 or over with stage I lung adenocarcinoma. The material was peripheral blood, obtained before any cancer treatment. The chain carries TRBV27 and TRBJ2-5; D is possibly TRBD1 or TRBD2 (5 bases each). As DNA, the CDR3 is TGTGCCAGCAGTTTATTAGGGGACGAGACCCAGTACTTC. Protein sequence: CASSLLGDETQYF.